Presented here are 30 T cell receptor beta chains from one specimen sequenced in a study of blood T cell repertoires in COVID-19. The protocol was immunoSEQ multiplex PCR, while the TCRdb copy is restricted to in-frame clones and leaves out a portion. This table holds around 200,000 clones, 75% to 85% found once. The specimen sequenced was peripheral blood. These receptors originate from a woman aged 25 to 45 with COVID-19, enrolled during active disease.

The chain uses TRBV28 and TRBJ2-3; TRBD2 matches at 10 bases. The CDR3 has 14 amino acids. Germline V gene sequence: CDR1 MDHEN, CDR2 SYDVKM. V gave up 8 bases and J gave up 4 bases; unmatched junction bases: 6. CDR3 in DNA: TGTGCCAGCCTACTAGCGGGGAGCTCAGATACGCAGTATTTT. Translation: CASLLAGSSDTQYF.

CDR3 nucleotides: TGTGCCAGCAGTTACGGAACTAGCGGGAGCCTGGAGTACTTC. Its translation is CASSYGTSGSLEYF. This rearrangement joins TRBV6-5 to TRBJ2-7, with 11 positions matching TRBD2. The CDR3 spans 14 residues. Germline values: CDR1 MNHEY, CDR2 SVGAGI. V shed 2 bases and J 11 bases; nucleotides not matched to a gene: 8.

The chain has TRBV19 and TRBJ1-1; a possible D gene is TRBD1 (5 bases). The CDR3 totals 13 residues. CDR1 LNHDA and CDR2 SQIVND come from the germline V gene (reference sequence). The V end lost 5 bases, the J end lost 1 base, and 8 bases lay between the germline ends. The CDR3 protein is CASSFRGNTEAFF. The CDR3 coding sequence is TGTGCCAGTAGTTTTAGGGGGAACACTGAAGCTTTCTTT.

V gene TRBV7-3 combines with J gene TRBJ2-7; 11 bases fit TRBD1. Germline CDR1 is SGHTA and CDR2 is FQGTGA. The J segment lost 3 bases and the V segment lost 5 bases, leaving 3 bases of the junction unmatched. The CDR3 sequence is 14 residues long. The CDR3 reads CASSPGTGGYEQYF. The DNA for the CDR3 is TGTGCCAGCAGCCCCGGGACAGGGGGCTACGAGCAGTACTTC.

The chain carries TRBV19 and TRBJ1-5; 7 positions match TRBD1. This CDR3 is built from 13 residues. The germline V gene encodes CDR1 LNHDA and CDR2 SQIVND (reference sequence). V lost 8 bases to trimming and J lost 6 bases; unmatched junction nucleotides: 7. CDR3 protein: CASDRASSQPQHF. DNA of the CDR3: TGTGCCAGTGACAGGGCGAGTAGTCAGCCCCAGCATTTT.

V usage is TRBV2 and J usage is TRBJ1-1; D call uncertain. The germline V and J ends were trimmed by 1 base and 3 bases, with 6 bases remaining between them. The CDR3 sequence is 13 residues long. The germline V gene encodes CDR1 SNHLY and CDR2 FYNNEI. The CDR3 loop is CASSEEGDTEAFF. Here the CDR3 DNA reads TGTGCCAGCAGTGAAGAGGGAGACACTGAAGCTTTCTTT.

The gene calls are TRBV7-9 and TRBJ1-2; D uncertain. The germline gives CDR1 SEHNR, CDR2 FQNEAQ (reference sequence). V was clipped by 1 base and J by 0 bases, with 9 bases between them. This CDR3 has 15 amino acids. The CDR3: CASSLGGVPNYGYTF. CDR3 DNA: TGTGCCAGCAGCTTAGGGGGAGTCCCTAACTATGGCTACACCTTC.

This clone was seen just once. Other DNA sequences of this sample code for an identical CDR3. V gene TRBV11-2 combines with J gene TRBJ1-2; unclear D gene. Germline CDR1 reads SGHAT; CDR2 reads FQNNGV. The CDR3 contains 13 residues. V lost 0 bases and J 5 bases, leaving 7 bases between the germline ends. DNA for the CDR3: TGTGCCAGCAGCTTAGATAGAGGGTATGGCTACACCTTC. Amino acid sequence: CASSLDRGYGYTF.

The J gene is TRBJ2-7, the V gene TRBV27, with a possible D match to TRBD2 (6 bases). Germline values: CDR1 MNHEY, CDR2 SMNVEV (reference sequence). V was pared by 2 bases and J by 0 bases, with 11 bases between. The CDR3 sequence is 15 residues long. CDR3 bases: TGTGCCAGCAGTTTACGGGTGGGGGGCTCCTACGAGCAGTACTTC. Residues: CASSLRVGGSYEQYF.

The CDR3 here is CAWSPTGTGPQPQHF. CDR3 bases: TGTGCCTGGAGTCCAACCGGGACAGGCCCTCAGCCCCAGCATTTT. The J gene is TRBJ1-5, the V gene TRBV30, with 8 positions matching TRBD1. CDR1 and CDR2 (germline): GTSNPN, SVGIG (reference sequence). Trimming removed 2 bases from V and 6 bases from J; junction bases left unmatched: 9. CDR3 length equals 15 residues.

This rearrangement joins TRBV10-3 to TRBJ2-7; 9 bases fit TRBD1. This CDR3 is 14 amino acids long. CDR1 and CDR2 from the germline V gene are ENHRY and SYGVKD. V trimming: 5 bases; J trimming: 0 bases; junction bases outside the gene matches: 2. CDR3 loop: CAISRTGDSYEQYF. The CDR3, as DNA: TGTGCCATCAGTCGGACAGGGGACTCCTACGAGCAGTACTTC.

V and J are TRBV6-5 and TRBJ2-7; D is ambiguous. The CDR3 is 13 amino acids. Germline loops: CDR1 MNHEY, CDR2 SVGAGI. V was trimmed by 5 bases and J by 0 bases, leaving 8 bases between them. Here the CDR3 reads CASSPSSSYEQYF. In nucleotides, the CDR3 is TGTGCCAGCAGTCCCAGTTCCTCCTACGAGCAGTACTTC.

The chain couples TRBV11-2 to TRBJ2-7, with TRBD1 matching over 11 bases. Trimming took 2 bases from V and 7 from J; bases not matched to a gene: 7. The germline CDR1 and CDR2 sequences are SGHAT and FQNNGV. The CDR3 has 15 residues. The CDR3 spells CASSLWSGTGGEQYF. The CDR3 region has the DNA TGTGCCAGCAGCTTATGGTCCGGGACAGGGGGGGAGCAGTACTTC.

The chain employs TRBV6-5 and TRBJ2-5; D remains ambiguous. The germline V gene encodes CDR1 MNHEY and CDR2 SVGAGI. Trimming cost V 0 bases and J 2 bases, with 7 bases left between them. There are 14 residues in the CDR3. The CDR3 nucleotides read TGTGCCAGCAGTTACTCTACGGAGCAAGAGACCCAGTACTTC. The encoded protein is CASSYSTEQETQYF.

The chain couples TRBV2 to TRBJ1-4, with D hard to call. This CDR3 spans 15 amino acids. Per germline, CDR1 SNHLY and CDR2 FYNNEI. With 6 bases removed from V and 0 bases from J, the gap between germline ends came to 11 bases. This chain's CDR3 is CASRRIITTNEKLFF. CDR3 in DNA: TGTGCCAGCAGGCGAATTATTACAACTAATGAAAAACTGTTTTTT.

The V call is TRBV27, the J call TRBJ1-6; a weak D match, TRBD1 (6 bases). Germline V gene data show CDR1 as MNHEY and CDR2 as SMNVEV (reference sequence). V shed 5 bases and J shed 9 bases, with 11 bases lying between them. The CDR3 is made up of 13 amino acids. DNA of the CDR3: TGTGCCAGCAGTCTAACAGGGATTTCACCCCTCCACTTT. Its translation is CASSLTGISPLHF.

This rearrangement joins TRBV10-3 to TRBJ1-2, with 8 nucleotides matching TRBD1. This CDR3 spans 15 amino acids. After removal of 0 bases from V and 8 bases from J, the junction contained 8 bases not matched to a gene. Germline loops: CDR1 ENHRY, CDR2 SYGVKD. The DNA for the CDR3 is TGTGCCATCAGTGAGTCGACAGGGGTGAGGTCGGGCTACACCTTC. This sequence encodes CAISESTGVRSGYTF.

The V call is TRBV7-2, the J call TRBJ1-6; 10 bases agree with TRBD1. The CDR3 is 15 amino acids. Germline loops: CDR1 SGHTA, CDR2 FQGNSA. V lost 5 bases to trimming and J lost 7 bases; unmatched junction nucleotides: 5. CDR3 in amino acids: CASSARTGGNSPLHF. CDR3 sequence (DNA): TGTGCCAGCAGCGCGAGGACAGGGGGGAATTCACCCCTCCACTTT.

This clone has just one count. The rearrangement links TRBV28 to TRBJ2-5, with 8 bases lining up with TRBD2. CDR3 length: 14 amino acids. Trimming cost V 5 bases and J 5 bases; bases outside gene matches: 7. Germline loops: CDR1 MDHEN, CDR2 SYDVKM. In DNA form, the CDR3 reads TGTGCCAGCAGTCGAGCGGGAGCTCAGGAGACCCAGTACTTC. The encoded protein is CASSRAGAQETQYF.

V gene TRBV7-2 combines with J gene TRBJ1-6, with D uncertain. The CDR3 covers 13 residues. Germline assignment: CDR1 SGHTA and CDR2 FQGNSA. V lost 4 bases to trimming and J lost 5 bases, with 6 bases between them. The CDR3 region is CASSSGNNSPLHF. The CDR3 coding sequence is TGTGCCAGCAGCTCCGGGAATAATTCACCCCTCCACTTT.

The rearrangement uses TRBV5-4 and TRBJ1-1, with TRBD1 identical over 7 bases. V dropped 1 base and J dropped 2; count of bases not matched to a gene: 2. Germline CDR1 SGHNT, CDR2 YYREEE (reference sequence). There are 14 residues in the CDR3. The CDR3 spells CASSLRGGNTEAFF. The CDR3 DNA reads as TGTGCCAGCAGCTTGAGAGGGGGCAACACTGAAGCTTTCTTT.

The chain's CDR3 is CASSLAGYNEQFF. CDR3 bases: TGTGCCAGCAGCCTAGCGGGTTACAATGAGCAGTTCTTC. The chain employs TRBV4-2 and TRBJ2-1, with TRBD2 matching over 7 bases. V was clipped by 4 bases and J by 4 bases; unmatched bases: 1. Per the germline V gene, CDR1 is LGHNA and CDR2 is YNFKEQ. CDR3 length: 13 residues.

The genes are TRBV25-1 and TRBJ2-2; D not certain. CDR1 is MGHDK, CDR2 SYGVNS, per germline. With 6 bases removed from V and 4 bases from J, the gap between germline ends came to 18 bases. The CDR3 is 16 residues long. The CDR3 loop reads CASREFGGSGTGELFF. CDR3 coding DNA: TGTGCCAGCAGAGAGTTCGGTGGGTCAGGCACCGGGGAGCTGTTTTTT.

The chain employs TRBV19 and TRBJ2-7, with D possibly being TRBD1 (7 bases). The V gene's germline CDR1 is LNHDA and CDR2 SQIVND (reference sequence). V shed 3 bases and J shed 1 base, with 13 bases lying between them. This CDR3 is built from 15 residues. CDR3 bases: TGTGCCAGTAGTATTTCACAGGGGACTTCCTACGAGCAGTACTTC. Translated, it gives CASSISQGTSYEQYF.

The chain has TRBV2 and TRBJ2-2; D is possibly TRBD2 (6 bases). CDR3 size: 15 residues. Germline V gene sequence: CDR1 SNHLY, CDR2 FYNNEI. V was shortened by 7 bases and J by 5 bases, with 17 bases between the two germline ends. The CDR3 nucleotides read TGTGCCAGCAATCGGGGCAGGGAGGAAACCGGGGAGCTGTTTTTT. Residues: CASNRGREETGELFF. The full variable domain, completed using reference TRBV2 and TRBJ2-2, is EPEVTQTPSHQVTQMGQEVILRCVPISNHLYFYWYRQILGQKVEFLVSFYNNEISEKSEIFDDQFSVERPDGSNFTLKIRSTKLEDSAMYFCASNRGREETGELFFGEGSRLTVL.

This rearrangement joins TRBV14 to TRBJ1-4; D unclear. Germline V lookup: CDR1 SGHDN, CDR2 FVKESK. The V gene lost 1 base and the J gene lost 4 bases, with 7 bases spanning the gap. This CDR3 spans 14 amino acids. The CDR3 sequence is CASSQVSLNEKLFF. In nucleotides, the CDR3 is TGTGCCAGCAGCCAAGTCTCTCTTAATGAAAAACTGTTTTTT.

This clone was observed a handful of times. V is TRBV4-1 and J is TRBJ1-5; 7 positions agree with TRBD1. This CDR3 spans 16 amino acids. Looked up from germline, CDR1 is MGHRA and CDR2 is YSYEKL. The junction had 9 bases not matched to a gene; V was cut back by 0 bases and J by 7 bases. This CDR3 reads CASSQDPQGVGQPQHF. The CDR3 nucleotides are TGCGCCAGCAGCCAAGATCCTCAGGGGGTCGGGCAGCCCCAGCATTTT.

This chain uses TRBV2 with TRBJ1-2; tentatively, D is TRBD1 (6 bases). Germline CDR1 and CDR2: SNHLY and FYNNEI. The CDR3 length is 14 residues. Trimming took off 7 bases at V and 4 bases at J, with 16 bases between the two ends. The CDR3 region has the DNA TGTGCCAGCAATCCATTCCCGGACAGCTATGGCTACACCTTC. As protein: CASNPFPDSYGYTF.

The J gene is TRBJ2-7, the V gene TRBV7-2; perhaps TRBD2 as D (6 bases). In germline, CDR1 is SGHTA, CDR2 FQGNSA. The CDR3 contains 13 residues. V dropped 1 base and J dropped 6 bases, with 10 bases sitting between them. In DNA, the CDR3 is TGTGCCAGCAGCTTAGTTGGAGGGTCCGAGCAGTACTTC. Protein: CASSLVGGSEQYF.

The V gene is TRBV19, the J gene TRBJ2-7, with TRBD2 as a possible D gene (5 bases). Germline CDR1 reads LNHDA; CDR2 reads SQIVND (reference sequence). V gave up 5 bases and J gave up 1 base, with 9 bases separating them. The CDR3 runs 13 residues. CDR3 sequence reads: CASSSGGSYEQYF. In DNA, the CDR3 is TGTGCCAGTAGTTCAGGAGGATCCTACGAGCAGTACTTC.